These 13 T cell receptor beta chains were sequenced from one sample in a study of CD8 T cells in ankylosing spondylitis. Study results and limitations: Within ankylosing spondylitis blood, a TCR beta motif made up of several highly homologous variants appeared to be characteristic.

TCRdb re-called the 5' RACE reads through MiXCR, storing one row per CDR3 protein. In the table there are more than 600,000 distinct CDR3 sequences, roughly 20% of which are singletons. These receptors' antigens are unknown. The sample comprised blood, either unsorted or a sorted T cell fraction (not recorded which). These receptors came from a male donor with ankylosing spondylitis.

The table lists this clonotype with a few counts. This chain links TRBV5-1 with TRBJ2-1, with 7 positions matching TRBD1. This CDR3 is 16 amino acids long. Germline V gene lookup returns CDR1 SGHRS and CDR2 YFSETQ. V lost 0 bases and J lost 1; bases outside the gene matches: 4. The CDR3 region has the DNA TGCGCCAGCAGCTTGGAGGGACAGATTTCCTACAATGAGCAGTTCTTC. The encoded protein is CASSLEGQISYNEQFF.

The V call is TRBV15, the J call TRBJ2-7; TRBD1 agrees at 7 bases. This CDR3 comprises 15 residues. After removal of 5 bases from V and 0 bases from J, the junction contained 7 bases not matched to a gene. CDR1 is LNHNV and CDR2 is YYDKDF in the germline V gene (reference sequence). This chain's CDR3 is CATSLEQGNSYEQYF. The CDR3 nucleotides read TGTGCCACCAGCTTGGAACAGGGGAACTCCTACGAGCAGTACTTC.

This clonotype was seen more than once but under ten times. The V and J genes are TRBV7-9 and TRBJ1-5, with D maybe TRBD1 (5 bases). From germline, CDR1 is SEHNR and CDR2 FQNEAQ (reference sequence). This CDR3 region has 15 residues. Deletions cut 5 bases from V and 0 bases from J, with 11 bases between. This chain's CDR3 is CASSPGGDSNQPQHF. For the CDR3, the DNA is TGTGCCAGCAGCCCGGGGGGGGATAGCAATCAGCCCCAGCATTTT.

The genes are TRBV7-2 and TRBJ2-1; 10 bases line up with TRBD1. Germline V gene sequence: CDR1 SGHTA, CDR2 FQGNSA. V lost 5 bases to trimming and J lost 3 bases; unmatched junction nucleotides: 7. The CDR3 is 16 amino acids. The DNA of the CDR3 is TGTGCCAGCAGCCGAACCGGGACAGGGGACTACAATGAGCAGTTCTTC. This translates into CASSRTGTGDYNEQFF.

The J gene is TRBJ2-5, the V gene TRBV3-1, with D possibly TRBD2 on 5 matching bases. This CDR3 has 14 residues. Germline CDR1 reads LGHDT; CDR2 reads YNNKEL (reference sequence). Trimming pared 6 bases from V and 3 bases from J, leaving 14 bases between. CDR3 sequence: CASRSLDPKETQYF. CDR3 nucleotide sequence: TGTGCCAGCAGATCACTAGACCCGAAAGAGACCCAGTACTTC.

The chain employs TRBV7-2 and TRBJ2-3, with 7 nucleotides matching TRBD2. V trimming: 7 bases; J trimming: 0 bases; junction bases outside the gene matches: 4. The germline CDR1 and CDR2 sequences are SGHTA and FQGNSA. This CDR3 region has 14 residues. The CDR3 coding sequence is TGTGCCAGCACCCGGGGGGAGAGCACAGATACGCAGTATTTT. Encoded protein: CASTRGESTDTQYF.

This clonotype was observed a handful of times. The V gene is TRBV15, the J gene TRBJ2-3, with TRBD2 matching 12 bases. There are 16 residues in the CDR3. Germline V CDR1 and CDR2: LNHNV, YYDKDF (reference sequence). J lost 4 bases, V lost 1 base, and 3 bases had no gene match. The DNA of the CDR3 is TGTGCCACCAGCAGAGGGCTAGCGGGAGGGGCAGATACGCAGTATTTT. It codes for CATSRGLAGGADTQYF.

This clonotype occurred many times. The rearrangement links TRBV29-1 to TRBJ2-7, with 11 bases lining up with TRBD2. Per the germline V gene, CDR1 is SQVTM and CDR2 is ANQGSEA. The CDR3 runs 13 residues. Trimming removed 7 bases from V and 4 bases from J; junction bases left unmatched: 6. DNA for the CDR3: TGCAGCGCTGCGACTAGCGGGGATTACGAGCAGTACTTC. As protein: CSAATSGDYEQYF.

The V and J genes are TRBV3-1 and TRBJ2-7, with D possibly matching TRBD2 (6 bases). The CDR3 runs to 15 residues. CDR1 is LGHDT, CDR2 YNNKEL, per germline (reference sequence). Trimming took off 6 bases at V and 4 bases at J, with 19 bases between the two ends. The chain's CDR3 is CASRAAEDGGYEQYF. The CDR3 DNA follows: TGTGCCAGCAGGGCCGCGGAGGATGGAGGGTACGAGCAGTACTTC.

This clonotype was counted a few times. Written as DNA, the CDR3 is TGTGCCAGCACCCTGGGGGCAGAGAACACCGGGGAGCTGTTTTTT. This codes for CASTLGAENTGELFF. The rearrangement joins TRBV12-3 or TRBV12-4 to TRBJ2-2, with D possibly TRBD1 on 6 matching bases. Trimming shortened V by 7 bases and J by 1 base, and 13 bases separated the two germline ends. This CDR3 spans 15 amino acids.

The chain couples TRBV25-1 to TRBJ2-5, with 7 bases fitting TRBD2. The CDR3 has 15 residues. Germline CDR1 reads MGHDK; CDR2 reads SYGVNS. V shed 2 bases and J 0 bases; nucleotides not matched to a gene: 3. CDR3 protein: CASSELAEYQETQYF. The CDR3 DNA sequence: TGTGCCAGCAGTGAACTAGCGGAGTACCAAGAGACCCAGTACTTC. The variable domain in full, completed from reference TRBV25-1 and TRBJ2-5, reads EADIYQTPRYLVIGTGKKITLECSQTMGHDKMYWYQQDPGMELHLIHYSYGVNSTEKGDLSSESTVSRIRTEHFPLTLESARPSHTSQYLCASSELAEYQETQYFGPGTRLLVL.

In its sample, this clonotype was seen a few times. V gene TRBV29-1 combines with J gene TRBJ1-4, with TRBD1 as a possible D gene (5 bases). The CDR3 is 13 amino acids. CDR1 and CDR2 (germline): SQVTM, ANQGSEA. With 7 bases removed from V and 4 bases from J, the gap between germline ends came to 13 bases. CDR3 DNA sequence: TGCAGCGCCTCGACAGTAAATAATGAAAAACTGTTTTTT. This encodes CSASTVNNEKLFF.

This clonotype was seen repeatedly, ten times or more. The V call is TRBV12-3 or TRBV12-4, the J call TRBJ2-7, with 9 bases matching TRBD1. The V segment lost 3 bases and the J segment 7 bases; nucleotides outside the gene matches: 10. This CDR3 contains 15 residues. CDR3 loop: CASSFSGTGSGEQYF. CDR3 nucleotide sequence: TGTGCCAGCAGTTTCTCCGGGACAGGGAGTGGTGAGCAGTACTTC.